The 21 T cell receptor beta chains reported below all come from one sample, sequenced in a study of human T cells and chemical hapten exposure. Time point here: patch test 1, 2 weeks after DPC sensitization. Treatment of the sample: therapeutic diphenylcyclopropenone sensitization with weekly scalp DPC. MiXCR, run by TCRdb on the RACE reads, gives a single entry per CDR3 protein. Altogether tens of thousands of distinct CDR3 sequences are present, more than 8% being singletons, with the ten largest covering roughly 3.3%. This material consisted of whole blood, taken in connection with sensitization to the hapten diphenylcyclopropenone (DPC). The receptors come from a woman between 40 and 55 years old with alopecia areata. Some clones in this sample may be carry-over from other donors' samples.

CDR3 in DNA: TGCGCCAGCAGCCCGACCTCACTTCTAGCGGGGGGGGAGCAGTACTTC. Translating it yields CASSPTSLLAGGEQYF. The chain couples TRBV4-1 to TRBJ2-7; 12 nucleotides agree with TRBD2. Germline loops: CDR1 MGHRA, CDR2 YSYEKL. J lost 7 bases, V lost 4 bases, and 11 bases had no gene match. CDR3 length equals 16 residues.

This clonotype was detected ten times or more. The rearrangement links TRBV10-3 to TRBJ2-1; 7 positions match TRBD2. After removal of 4 bases from V and 3 bases from J, the junction contained 12 bases not matched to a gene. CDR3 length: 17 amino acids. Germline-derived CDR1 and CDR2 are ENHRY and SYGVKD. The CDR3 protein is CAISGPRLAVSYNEQFF. DNA of the CDR3: TGTGCCATCAGTGGGCCCCGGCTAGCGGTGAGCTACAATGAGCAGTTCTTC.

The sample holds many counts of this clonotype. CDR3 coding DNA: TGTGCCAGCAGCTCCGACAGTAGCTCCAATCAGCCCCAGCATTTT. Its protein product is CASSSDSSSNQPQHF. The J gene is TRBJ1-5, the V gene TRBV7-9; D might be TRBD1 (5 bases). Germline V gene data show CDR1 as SEHNR and CDR2 as FQNEAQ (reference sequence). The CDR3 has 15 residues. V dropped 4 bases and J dropped 3 bases, with 13 bases sitting between them. Variable domain in full (rest from reference TRBV7-9 and TRBJ1-5): DTGVSQNPRHKITKRGQNVTFRCDPISEHNRLYWYRQTLGQGPEFLTYFQNEAQLEKSRLLSDRFSAERPKGSFSTLEIQRTEQGDSAMYLCASSSDSSSNQPQHFGDGTRLSIL.

This clonotype was found a few times. This chain connects TRBV29-1 to TRBJ2-6, with no clear D. The V gene lost 7 bases and the J gene lost 4 bases, with 11 bases spanning the gap. The CDR3 consists of 13 residues. Looked up from germline, CDR1 is SQVTM and CDR2 is ANQGSEA. The CDR3 reads CSASESGANVLTF. The CDR3 DNA is TGCAGCGCCTCCGAGTCCGGGGCCAACGTCCTGACTTTC. Drawing the rest from reference TRBV29-1 and TRBJ2-6, the complete variable domain is SAVISQKPSRDICQRGTSLTIQCQVDSQVTMMFWYRQQPGQSLTLIATANQGSEATYESGFVIDKFPISRPNLTFSTLTVSNMSPEDSSIYLCSASESGANVLTFGAGSRLTVL.

This clonotype was counted at least ten times. This rearrangement joins TRBV12-3 or TRBV12-4 to TRBJ1-1, with 8 bases that match TRBD1. This CDR3 comprises 13 residues. V lost 8 bases, J lost 6 bases, and 8 bases stayed unmatched. The chain's CDR3 is CASGRSGGAEAFF. For the CDR3, the DNA is TGTGCCAGCGGCCGCTCAGGGGGCGCTGAAGCTTTCTTT.

This clonotype was observed at least ten times. J is TRBJ1-2 and V is TRBV7-2; TRBD1 matches 8 bases. Unmatched junction bases numbered 8, after V lost 10 bases and J lost 1 base. The CDR3 consists of 14 residues. The V gene's germline CDR1 is SGHTA and CDR2 FQGNSA. As DNA, the CDR3 is TGTGCCACCCAGGACAGGGTTCTTAACTATGGCTACACCTTC. This sequence encodes CATQDRVLNYGYTF.

V gene TRBV3-1 combines with J gene TRBJ1-1; possible D gene TRBD1, 6 bases. Germline CDR1 reads LGHDT; CDR2 reads YNNKEL (reference sequence). V lost 4 bases to trimming and J lost 4 bases, with 16 bases between them. The CDR3 spans 15 residues. CDR3 nucleotide sequence: TGTGCCAGCAGCCCCCAACCGGGGGGCGGCACTGAAGCTTTCTTT. This sequence encodes CASSPQPGGGTEAFF.

The chain links TRBV12-3 or TRBV12-4 to TRBJ2-2; TRBD1 agrees at 12 bases. The ends lost 5 bases at V and 6 bases at J; junction bases unmatched: 16. The CDR3 has 19 amino acids. CDR3: CASSPGTGGGVSAAGELFF. CDR3 nucleotide sequence: TGTGCCAGCAGTCCTGGGACAGGGGGCGGGGTATCGGCCGCCGGGGAGCTGTTTTTT.

V usage is TRBV20-1 and J usage is TRBJ2-7, with 7 bases matching TRBD1. Per germline, CDR1 DFQATT and CDR2 SNEGSKA (reference sequence). The CDR3 totals 14 residues. Trimming took 3 bases from V and 3 from J; bases not matched to a gene: 8. CDR3 nucleotide sequence: TGCAGTGCTAGCGGACAGGCGACAAACTACGAGCAGTACTTC. Translating gives CSASGQATNYEQYF.

The genes are TRBV21-1 and TRBJ1-2; the table's D call TRBD1 went unverified against the DNA. TRBV21-1 is assigned pseudogene status. This CDR3 contains 20 residues. Here the CDR3 reads CASSLMWSRGPHTTNYGYTF. The CDR3, as DNA: TGTGCCAGCAGCTTGATGTGGTCTCGGGGACCTCACACCACTAACTATGGCTACACCTTC.

The J gene is TRBJ1-5, the V gene TRBV28, with TRBD1 matching 11 bases. V gave up 4 bases and J gave up 2 bases; unmatched junction bases: 13. This CDR3 comprises 19 residues. Germline V CDR1 and CDR2: MDHEN, SYDVKM. DNA for the CDR3: TGTGCCAGCAGTTACCGGACAGGGGGCTATCTAGGGGGCAATCAGCCCCAGCATTTT. This gives the protein CASSYRTGGYLGGNQPQHF.

There are many counts of this clonotype. The chain couples TRBV7-6 to TRBJ2-5, with D hard to call. The CDR3 has 12 amino acids. Germline CDR1 is SGHVS and CDR2 is FNYEAQ. With 0 bases removed from V and 4 bases from J, the gap between germline ends came to 3 bases. The CDR3 coding sequence is TGTGCCAGCAGCTTAGCGGGAGAGACCCAGTACTTC. The encoded protein is CASSLAGETQYF.

In this sample, this clonotype turned up a few times. The rearrangement uses TRBV7-9 and TRBJ2-3; 8 positions agree with TRBD2. With 3 bases clipped from V and 0 bases from J, the junction kept 5 bases outside the gene matches. The CDR3 loop spans 16 amino acids. From germline, CDR1 is SEHNR and CDR2 FQNEAQ (reference sequence). Here the CDR3 DNA reads TGTGCCAGCAGCTTCGGCGGGGGGTATAGCACAGATACGCAGTATTTT. Its protein is CASSFGGGYSTDTQYF.

J is TRBJ1-1 and V is TRBV11-2; D call uncertain. V was clipped by 0 bases and J by 0 bases, with 8 bases between them. In germline, CDR1 is SGHAT, CDR2 FQNNGV. This CDR3 comprises 15 residues. The CDR3: CASSLEGFMNTEAFF. In nucleotides, the CDR3 is TGTGCCAGCAGCTTAGAGGGTTTTATGAACACTGAAGCTTTCTTT.

This clonotype was seen a handful of times. At one of its ends the junction is not consistent with the germline gene, which may arise from a read error. V is TRBV12-5 and J is TRBJ1-1, with a tentative D call TRBD1 (5 bases). The CDR3 totals 13 residues. In germline, CDR1 is LGHNT, CDR2 FRNRAP. The DNA for the CDR3 is TGTGCTAGTGGTTTGGGGGGGAACGCTGAAGCTTTCTTT. This sequence encodes CASGLGGNAEAFF.

This clonotype was picked up many times. This CDR3 is CSVHSWPTDTQYF. CDR3 in DNA: TGCAGTGTACATTCATGGCCCACAGATACGCAGTATTTT. The chain couples TRBV20-1 to TRBJ2-3, with no clear D. Deletions cut 7 bases from V and 2 bases from J, with 13 bases between. CDR1 is DFQATT and CDR2 is SNEGSKA in the germline V gene (reference sequence). The CDR3 sequence is 13 residues long.

This clonotype was counted at least ten times. The chain has TRBV9 and TRBJ1-1; 8 bases are shared with TRBD1. The length of the CDR3 is 16 residues. Trimming took 0 bases from V and 1 from J; bases not matched to a gene: 5. In germline, CDR1 is SGDLS, CDR2 YYNGEE. The CDR3: CASSVAPGTGNTEAFF. The DNA of the CDR3 is TGTGCCAGCAGCGTAGCACCCGGGACAGGGAACACTGAAGCTTTCTTT. The full variable domain, rest sourced from reference TRBV9 and TRBJ1-1, is DSGVTQTPKHLITATGQRVTLRCSPRSGDLSVYWYQQSLDQGLQFLIQYYNGEERAKGNILERFSAQQFPDLHSELNLSSLELGDSALYFCASSVAPGTGNTEAFFGQGTRLTVV.

This clonotype was observed many times. The rearrangement joins TRBV2 to TRBJ2-2, with a weak D call TRBD2 (6 bases). The germline V and J ends were trimmed by 6 bases and 6 bases, with 14 bases remaining between them. In germline, CDR1 is SNHLY, CDR2 FYNNEI. CDR3 length equals 14 residues. CDR3 nucleotide sequence: TGTGCCAGCAGAAAGGGACTGGGAGCCGGGGAGCTGTTTTTT. Translating gives CASRKGLGAGELFF.

This sequence joins TRBV7-9 and TRBJ1-4; D remains unclear. The CDR3 is 11 residues long. Trimming took 5 bases from V and 10 from J, leaving 8 bases between them. The germline CDR1 and CDR2 sequences are SEHNR and FQNEAQ (reference sequence). DNA for the CDR3: TGTGCCAGCAGCATCGAGGGAAAACTGTTTTTT. This sequence encodes CASSIEGKLFF.

This clonotype has just a few counts. The rearrangement joins TRBV2 to TRBJ2-4; tentatively, D is TRBD1 (5 bases). The CDR3 sequence is 14 residues long. Trimming removed 7 bases at V and 6 bases at J, with 16 bases between. CDR1 and CDR2 (germline): SNHLY, FYNNEI. The CDR3 loop reads CASTQGSVGNIQYF. In DNA, the CDR3 is TGTGCCAGCACCCAGGGATCGGTCGGAAACATTCAGTACTTC. Full variable domain (missing parts from reference TRBV2 and TRBJ2-4): EPEVTQTPSHQVTQMGQEVILRCVPISNHLYFYWYRQILGQKVEFLVSFYNNEISEKSEIFDDQFSVERPDGSNFTLKIRSTKLEDSAMYFCASTQGSVGNIQYFGAGTRLSVL.

This clonotype came up many times. The chain carries TRBV24-1 and TRBJ2-6; D not resolved. The length of the CDR3 is 13 residues. With 9 bases removed from V and 2 bases from J, the gap between germline ends came to 7 bases. Looked up from germline, CDR1 is KGHDR and CDR2 is SFDVKD. Here the CDR3 reads CATSRAGANVLTF. CDR3 DNA: TGTGCCACCTCCCGGGCTGGGGCCAACGTCCTGACTTTC.